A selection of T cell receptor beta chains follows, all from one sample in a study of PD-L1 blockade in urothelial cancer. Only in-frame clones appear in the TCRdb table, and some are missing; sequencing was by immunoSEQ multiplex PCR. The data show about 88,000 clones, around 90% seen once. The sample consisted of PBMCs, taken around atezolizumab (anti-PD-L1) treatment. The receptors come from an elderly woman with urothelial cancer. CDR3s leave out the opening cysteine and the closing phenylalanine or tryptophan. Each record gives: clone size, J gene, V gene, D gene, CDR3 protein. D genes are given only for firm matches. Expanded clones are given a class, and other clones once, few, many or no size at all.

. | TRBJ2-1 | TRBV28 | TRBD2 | ASSLVENSGELGEQF
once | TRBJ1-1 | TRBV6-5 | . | ATTRPGEEAF
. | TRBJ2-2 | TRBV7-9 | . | ASSLGKAGSNTGELF
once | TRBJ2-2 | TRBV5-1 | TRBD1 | ASSHGTGANTGELF
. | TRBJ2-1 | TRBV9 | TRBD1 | ASSGQGAKVGEQF
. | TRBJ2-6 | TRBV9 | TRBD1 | ASSAWLKDREVYGANVLT
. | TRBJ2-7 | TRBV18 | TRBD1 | ASSPRDSHSYEQY
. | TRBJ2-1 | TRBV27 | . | ASRTSGRSDEQF
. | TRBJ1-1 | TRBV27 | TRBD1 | ASRPQTGVNTEAF
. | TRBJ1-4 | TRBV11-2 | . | ASSLRGANEKLF
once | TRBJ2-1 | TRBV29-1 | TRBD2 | SVRSGTSVANEQF
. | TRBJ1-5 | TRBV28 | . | ASSSRSGTINNQPQH
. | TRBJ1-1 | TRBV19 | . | ASLAREQLAEAF
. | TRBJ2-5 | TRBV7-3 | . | ASSSRGSETQY
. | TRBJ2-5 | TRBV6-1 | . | ASSIVIETQY
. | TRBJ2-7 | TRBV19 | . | ASSIDRGSYEQY
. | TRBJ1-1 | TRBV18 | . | ASSPPGDTEAF
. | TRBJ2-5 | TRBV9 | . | ASSPTGIQETQY
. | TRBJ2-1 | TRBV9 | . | ASSSPTDYNEQF
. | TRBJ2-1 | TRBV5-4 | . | ASSLANLRGSYNEQF
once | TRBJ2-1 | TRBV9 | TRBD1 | ASSPAQGPYNEQF
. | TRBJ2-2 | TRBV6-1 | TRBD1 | ASSESYRGSTGELF
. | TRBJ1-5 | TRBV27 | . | ASSFAGEAQH
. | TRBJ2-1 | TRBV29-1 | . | SARNNEQF
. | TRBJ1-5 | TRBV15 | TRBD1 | ATSRDRGREPQH
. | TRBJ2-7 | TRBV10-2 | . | ASKPTGGYEQY
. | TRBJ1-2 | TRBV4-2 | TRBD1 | ASSQGTIGRGNYGYT
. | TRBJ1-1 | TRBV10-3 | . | AIRDLQNTEAF
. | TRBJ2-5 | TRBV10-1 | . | ASSDDRRGRETQY
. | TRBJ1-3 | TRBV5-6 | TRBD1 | ASSQDRGGNTIY
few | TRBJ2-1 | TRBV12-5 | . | ASGPGPSRGSYNEQF
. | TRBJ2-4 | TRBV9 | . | ASSAVKNIQY
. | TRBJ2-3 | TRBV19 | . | ASSMGAARGPGY
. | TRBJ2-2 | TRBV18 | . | ASSRNSLKAGELF
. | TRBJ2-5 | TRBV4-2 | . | ASSQENGAVQETQY
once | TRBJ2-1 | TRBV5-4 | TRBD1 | ASSDPGTAYNEQF
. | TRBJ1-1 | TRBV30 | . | AWSVQGGTF
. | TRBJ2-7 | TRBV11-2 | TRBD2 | ASSLEGLAGAEQY
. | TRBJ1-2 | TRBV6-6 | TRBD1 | ASRDRGDGGYT
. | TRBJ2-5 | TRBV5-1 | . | ASSLSPEETQY
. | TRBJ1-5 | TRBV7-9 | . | ASSPGELSNQPQH
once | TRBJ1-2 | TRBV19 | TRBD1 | ATLPGQGGYGYT
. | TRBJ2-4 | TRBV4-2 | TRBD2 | ASSGLAGGTVAKNIQY
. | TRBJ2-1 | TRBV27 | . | ASSPDWNEQF
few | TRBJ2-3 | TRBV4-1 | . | ASSQDQAGARTDTQY
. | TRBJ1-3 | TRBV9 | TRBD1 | ASSVAGQRSGNTIY
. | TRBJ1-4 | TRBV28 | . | ASSRGPDREKLF
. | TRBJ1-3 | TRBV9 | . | ASSAQDIRSGNTIY
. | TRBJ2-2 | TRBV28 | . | ASRSGASGTGELF
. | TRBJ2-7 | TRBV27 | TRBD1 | ASSEDRAVYPQY
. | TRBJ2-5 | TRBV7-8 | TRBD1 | ASSYNRLGTGDLQETQY
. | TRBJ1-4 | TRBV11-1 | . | ASSLGLGVANEKLF
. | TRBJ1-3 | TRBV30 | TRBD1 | AWTREGQGPGNTIY